The source of this TCR beta chain is a study of identifying expanded T cells in peripheral blood. General study findings and limits: Differentially abundant clones: roughly 1.3 between replicates, 15 to 17 at approximately 13 days, more than 18 at four.

No infections or other immune events were documented during collection. This table comes from immunoSEQ multiplex PCR, and its TCRdb copy is limited to in-frame clones, with some not included. This sample carries around 99,000 clones, around 89% of them seen once, and the ten largest clones take under 9%. As concerns this clone: What it binds is unknown.

The specimen was blood. This clonotype was obtained from a person aged 18 to 75 in good health.

CDR3 in DNA: TGTGCCAGCAGCTTAGACCGTTACACTGAAGCTTTCTTT. Its protein product is CASSLDRYTEAFF. The genes are TRBV5-6 and TRBJ1-1; no clear D gene. Germline V gene lookup returns CDR1 SGHDT and CDR2 YYEEEE. V dropped 2 bases and J dropped 3 bases, with 8 bases sitting between them. This CDR3 is 13 amino acids long. Drawing the rest from reference TRBV5-6 and TRBJ1-1, the complete variable domain is DAGVTQSPTHLIKTRGQQVTLRCSPKSGHDTVSWYQQALGQGPQFIFQYYEEEERQRGNFPDRFSGHQFPNYSSELNVNALLLGDSALYLCASSLDRYTEAFFGQGTRLTVV.